This is a list of T cell receptor beta chains from one sample in a study of response to subunit inactivated influenza vaccine. TCRdb recomputed calls from the RT-PCR reads with MiXCR, one row per CDR3 protein. The sample holds about 500,000 distinct CDR3 sequences, 16% seen once. The starting material was CD4+ T cells sorted from PBMCs, obtained less than 30 months after vaccination. Receptor source: a man aged 50 to 69 who received an inactivated influenza vaccine. CDR3s include the opening cysteine and the closing phenylalanine or tryptophan. D genes are given only for firm matches. Not every row has a clone size; where given, it reads once, few, many or a size class.

>many|TRBV29-1|-|TRBJ2-2
CSGKNRVNGELFF
TGCAGCGGGAAAAACAGGGTTAACGGGGAGCTGTTTTTT
>-|TRBV6-2/TRBV6-3|-|TRBJ2-7
CASSLDYLLYEQYF
TGTGCCAGCAGCCTGGACTATTTGCTGTACGAGCAGTACTTC
>few|TRBV11-1|-|TRBJ2-7
CASSRTRLLNEQYF
TGTGCCAGCAGCCGTACCCGGTTATTGAACGAGCAGTACTTC
>few|TRBV11-3|TRBD1|TRBJ2-5
CASSQDRDRALQETQYF
TGTGCCAGCAGCCAGGACCGGGACAGGGCACTCCAAGAGACCCAGTACTTC
>few|TRBV14|TRBD2|TRBJ2-5
CASSQEIRGGSQETQYF
TGTGCCAGCAGCCAAGAGATACGCGGGGGTTCCCAAGAGACCCAGTACTTC
>many|TRBV5-1|-|TRBJ2-7
CASSLAPVARSSYEQYF
TGCGCCAGCAGCCTGGCTCCGGTCGCGAGAAGCTCCTACGAGCAGTACTTC
>few|TRBV7-8|-|TRBJ2-1
CASSLVGTLGKEQFF
TGTGCCAGCAGCTTAGTCGGGACACTAGGGAAGGAGCAGTTCTTC
>-|TRBV5-1|TRBD2|TRBJ2-5
CASSLDLGTSKETQYF
TGCGCCAGCAGCCTGGACCTCGGGACTAGCAAAGAGACCCAGTACTTC
>few|TRBV20-1|TRBD2|TRBJ2-1
CSAPTSGSSNEQFF
TGCAGTGCTCCGACTAGCGGGAGTTCCAATGAGCAGTTCTTC
>many|TRBV2|-|TRBJ2-5
CASSEQGYQETQYF
TGTGCCAGCAGTGAACAGGGCTACCAAGAGACCCAGTACTTC
>few|TRBV3-1|-|TRBJ1-1
CASSTAMNTEAFF
TGTGCCAGCAGCACCGCCATGAACACTGAAGCTTTCTTT
>-|TRBV11-2|-|TRBJ2-2
CASRRRMADTGELFF
TGTGCCAGCAGGCGACGGATGGCTGACACCGGGGAGCTGTTTTTT
>-|TRBV11-2|TRBD1|TRBJ1-1
CASSLSKQGAGLDTEAFF
TGTGCCAGCAGCTTATCCAAGCAGGGGGCAGGCCTTGACACTGAAGCTTTCTTT
>few|TRBV7-6|TRBD2|TRBJ2-7
CASSLTWAGGPYEQYF
TGTGCCAGCAGCTTAACATGGGCGGGAGGGCCTTACGAGCAGTACTTC
>-|TRBV5-1|TRBD2|TRBJ2-3
CASSLGLAGGVSTDTQYF
TGCGCCAGCAGCTTGGGGCTAGCGGGGGGCGTTAGCACAGATACGCAGTATTTT
>few|TRBV9|TRBD2|TRBJ2-3
CASSVVGTSGSLDTQYF
TGTGCCAGCAGCGTAGTTGGCACTAGCGGGAGTCTAGATACGCAGTATTTT
>-|TRBV6-1|TRBD1|TRBJ1-5
CASRAGQGAAQPQHF
TGTGCCAGCAGAGCTGGACAGGGGGCGGCTCAGCCCCAGCATTTT
>few|TRBV29-1|TRBD1|TRBJ2-3
CSVGRDRGYDTQYF
TGCAGCGTAGGACGGGACAGGGGATACGATACGCAGTATTTT
>few|TRBV29-1|TRBD2|TRBJ2-5
CSVATSEETQYF
TGCAGCGTTGCGACTAGCGAGGAGACCCAGTACTTC
>once|TRBV13|-|TRBJ2-7
CASSTTPTGNYEQYF
TGTGCCAGCAGCACGACCCCGACAGGAAACTACGAGCAGTACTTC
>few|TRBV28|-|TRBJ1-1
CASVLDGGIFMNTEAFF
TGTGCCAGCGTATTAGATGGGGGGATTTTTATGAACACTGAAGCTTTCTTT
>-|TRBV9|-|TRBJ2-2
CASSVVTAPNTGELFF
TGTGCCAGCAGCGTAGTGACAGCCCCGAACACCGGGGAGCTGTTTTTT
>-|TRBV24-1|TRBD2|TRBJ2-3
CATSEPAGAEADTQYF
TGTGCCACCAGTGAACCAGCGGGGGCGGAAGCAGATACGCAGTATTTT
>-|TRBV20-1|TRBD2|TRBJ2-1
CSASISGRVNNEQFF
TGCAGTGCTAGCATTAGCGGGAGGGTCAACAATGAGCAGTTCTTC